A selection of T cell receptor beta chains follows, all from one sample in a study of identical twins. TCRdb passed the 5' RACE reads through MiXCR, listing each CDR3 protein once. This sample has approximately 600,000 distinct CDR3 sequences, with roughly 9.5% found just once. These data also featured in a second study, about yellow fever vaccine responses in identical twins.

The specimen was PBMCs. The receptors originated from a woman aged 18-35 years in good health. Both conserved end residues are part of each CDR3. D genes are given only for firm matches. Clone sizes are given selectively: once, few, many, or a class where the clone is expanded.

D gene: NA
CDR3 length: 11
clone size: NA
V gene: TRBV20-1
J gene: TRBJ2-3
CDR3 DNA: TGCAGTGCTACGATTGCGGATACGCAGTATTTT
CDR3 protein: CSATIADTQYF

D gene: TRBD2
CDR3 length: 16
clone size: NA
V gene: TRBV5-6
J gene: TRBJ2-7
CDR3 DNA: TGTGCCAGCAGCTTGGGGGTGGGAGGGAAAGCCTACGAGCAGTACTTC
CDR3 protein: CASSLGVGGKAYEQYF

D gene: NA
CDR3 length: 13
clone size: NA
V gene: TRBV20-1
J gene: TRBJ2-1
CDR3 DNA: TGCAGTGCTCCACCCCCGGGGAGAGTTGAGCAGTTCTTC
CDR3 protein: CSAPPPGRVEQFF

D gene: NA
CDR3 length: 15
clone size: NA
V gene: TRBV10-3
J gene: TRBJ2-1
CDR3 DNA: TGTGCCATCAGTGAGTCGAGTCCTACCGTAAATGAGCAGTTCTTC
CDR3 protein: CAISESSPTVNEQFF

D gene: NA
CDR3 length: 15
clone size: few
V gene: TRBV12-3/TRBV12-4
J gene: TRBJ2-7
CDR3 DNA: TGTGCCAGCAGTTTAAGGGAGATCAGTGCCTACGAGCAGTACTTC
CDR3 protein: CASSLREISAYEQYF

D gene: TRBD1
CDR3 length: 14
clone size: NA
V gene: TRBV6-5
J gene: TRBJ2-7
CDR3 DNA: TGTGCCAGCAGTTACACGGGACAGGGCTACGAGCAGTACTTC
CDR3 protein: CASSYTGQGYEQYF

D gene: NA
CDR3 length: 14
clone size: NA
V gene: TRBV6-1
J gene: TRBJ1-4
CDR3 DNA: TGTGCCAGCAGCCAGACAGCAACTAATGAAAAACTGTTTTTT
CDR3 protein: CASSQTATNEKLFF

D gene: TRBD1
CDR3 length: 15
clone size: few
V gene: TRBV28
J gene: TRBJ2-7
CDR3 DNA: TGTGCCAGCAGGGGGACAGGGAGAGTTAGCTACGAGCAGTACTTC
CDR3 protein: CASRGTGRVSYEQYF

D gene: NA
CDR3 length: 15
clone size: NA
V gene: TRBV7-9
J gene: TRBJ2-7
CDR3 DNA: TGTGCCAGCAGCTCCGCTGAGGGGGGGGCCTACGAGCAGTACTTC
CDR3 protein: CASSSAEGGAYEQYF

D gene: NA
CDR3 length: 13
clone size: many
V gene: TRBV7-9
J gene: TRBJ1-5
CDR3 DNA: TGTGCCAGCAGCTCTAGGGACAATCAGCCCCAGCATTTT
CDR3 protein: CASSSRDNQPQHF

D gene: TRBD1
CDR3 length: 15
clone size: NA
V gene: TRBV28
J gene: TRBJ1-1
CDR3 DNA: TGTGCCAGCAGTTATGGGACAGGGGGCAATACTGAAGCTTTCTTT
CDR3 protein: CASSYGTGGNTEAFF

D gene: TRBD1
CDR3 length: 15
clone size: few
V gene: TRBV15
J gene: TRBJ2-7
CDR3 DNA: TGTGCCACCAGCAGAGAGCCGACAGGGGGCGGCGAGCAGTACTTC
CDR3 protein: CATSREPTGGGEQYF

D gene: NA
CDR3 length: 13
clone size: few
V gene: TRBV10-2
J gene: TRBJ2-7
CDR3 DNA: TGCGCCAGCACCCTCGGGACAAACTACGAGCAGTACTTC
CDR3 protein: CASTLGTNYEQYF

D gene: TRBD2
CDR3 length: 17
clone size: few
V gene: TRBV11-2
J gene: TRBJ2-1
CDR3 DNA: TGTGCCAGCAGCTTAGAGAGTAGCGGGAGGACCTACAATGAGCAGTTCTTC
CDR3 protein: CASSLESSGRTYNEQFF

D gene: TRBD2
CDR3 length: 17
clone size: NA
V gene: TRBV30
J gene: TRBJ2-5
CDR3 DNA: TGTGCCTGGATAGCGGGACTAGCGGGAGGGAGGTCAGAGACCCAGTACTTC
CDR3 protein: CAWIAGLAGGRSETQYF

D gene: TRBD1
CDR3 length: 13
clone size: few
V gene: TRBV7-9
J gene: TRBJ1-4
CDR3 DNA: TGTGCCAGCAGCCCGACAGGGGATGAAAAACTGTTTTTT
CDR3 protein: CASSPTGDEKLFF

D gene: TRBD1
CDR3 length: 16
clone size: NA
V gene: TRBV7-9
J gene: TRBJ1-6
CDR3 DNA: TGTGCCAGCAGCTTTATTCCGGACAGGGCCAATTCACCCCTCCACTTT
CDR3 protein: CASSFIPDRANSPLHF

D gene: NA
CDR3 length: 19
clone size: NA
V gene: TRBV12-3/TRBV12-4
J gene: TRBJ2-5
CDR3 DNA: TGTGCCATCAGTACCGGGCCCAGGGCTGGTGCGATTGTAAGAGAGACCCAGTACTTC
CDR3 protein: CAISTGPRAGAIVRETQYF

D gene: NA
CDR3 length: 12
clone size: NA
V gene: TRBV27
J gene: TRBJ2-2
CDR3 DNA: TGTGCCAGCAGTTTAGGGATCGGGGAGCTGTTTTTT
CDR3 protein: CASSLGIGELFF

D gene: NA
CDR3 length: 15
clone size: NA
V gene: TRBV9
J gene: TRBJ2-3
CDR3 DNA: TGTGCCAGCAGCGTAGCGGGGGCCTACACAGATACGCAGTATTTT
CDR3 protein: CASSVAGAYTDTQYF

D gene: NA
CDR3 length: 13
clone size: NA
V gene: TRBV25-1
J gene: TRBJ2-7
CDR3 DNA: TGTGCCAGCAGTAAACAGGGCACCCACGAGCAGTACTTC
CDR3 protein: CASSKQGTHEQYF

D gene: NA
CDR3 length: 14
clone size: many
V gene: TRBV28
J gene: TRBJ2-3
CDR3 DNA: TGTGCCAGCAGTCCACCTACAGGGTTTAATACGCAGTATTTT
CDR3 protein: CASSPPTGFNTQYF

D gene: TRBD2
CDR3 length: 16
clone size: NA
V gene: TRBV4-1
J gene: TRBJ2-4
CDR3 DNA: TGCGCCAGCAGCTTTACCGCCAGCGGGAGATTTTACATTCAGTACTTC
CDR3 protein: CASSFTASGRFYIQYF

D gene: TRBD1
CDR3 length: 13
clone size: few
V gene: TRBV20-1
J gene: TRBJ1-2
CDR3 DNA: TGCAGTGCTAGAGATCACACAGGGGGTGGCTACACCTTC
CDR3 protein: CSARDHTGGGYTF

D gene: TRBD2
CDR3 length: 15
clone size: NA
V gene: TRBV7-9
J gene: TRBJ2-7
CDR3 DNA: TGTGCCAGCAGCTTAAAAAGCGGGGGGCCCGGCGAGCAGTACTTC
CDR3 protein: CASSLKSGGPGEQYF

D gene: NA
CDR3 length: 13
clone size: many
V gene: TRBV2
J gene: TRBJ2-3
CDR3 DNA: TGTGCCAGCAGTGAACTCGCCGCGGATACGCAGTATTTT
CDR3 protein: CASSELAADTQYF

D gene: TRBD2
CDR3 length: 18
clone size: NA
V gene: TRBV14
J gene: TRBJ2-1
CDR3 DNA: TGTGCCAGCAGCCAAGAAGGAGCGGGAGGGCCGCTTCACAATGAGCAGTTCTTC
CDR3 protein: CASSQEGAGGPLHNEQFF

D gene: TRBD2
CDR3 length: 14
clone size: many
V gene: TRBV20-1
J gene: TRBJ2-5
CDR3 DNA: TGCAGTGCGAGAATAGCGGGGGCTCAAGAGACCCAGTACTTC
CDR3 protein: CSARIAGAQETQYF

D gene: NA
CDR3 length: 13
clone size: NA
V gene: TRBV27
J gene: TRBJ2-1
CDR3 DNA: TGTGCCAGCAGTTTATATACAGGGAGGGAGCAGTTCTTC
CDR3 protein: CASSLYTGREQFF

D gene: NA
CDR3 length: 14
clone size: many
V gene: TRBV10-3
J gene: TRBJ2-3
CDR3 DNA: TGTGCCATCACAGGGGACGGGGGCACAGATACGCAGTATTTT
CDR3 protein: CAITGDGGTDTQYF

D gene: NA
CDR3 length: 13
clone size: many
V gene: TRBV12-3/TRBV12-4
J gene: TRBJ2-1
CDR3 DNA: TGTGCCAGCCGCGTCGGGTCCTACAATGAGCAGTTCTTC
CDR3 protein: CASRVGSYNEQFF

D gene: NA
CDR3 length: 14
clone size: few
V gene: TRBV7-3
J gene: TRBJ2-1
CDR3 DNA: TGTGCCAGCAGATCCCTCGACCGGTACAATGAGCAGTTCTTC
CDR3 protein: CASRSLDRYNEQFF

D gene: NA
CDR3 length: 18
clone size: NA
V gene: TRBV6-2/TRBV6-3
J gene: TRBJ1-5
CDR3 DNA: TGTGCCAGCAGTTACTCGATTACGGACAGCCGGAACAATCAGCCCCAGCATTTT
CDR3 protein: CASSYSITDSRNNQPQHF

D gene: TRBD1
CDR3 length: 15
clone size: few
V gene: TRBV20-1
J gene: TRBJ2-1
CDR3 DNA: TGCAGTGCTACCACTCGGGACAGTACCTACAATGAGCAGTTCTTC
CDR3 protein: CSATTRDSTYNEQFF

D gene: NA
CDR3 length: 15
clone size: few
V gene: TRBV7-9
J gene: TRBJ2-3
CDR3 DNA: TGTGCCAGCAGCCCACAGGTGGGGGGCACAGATACGCAGTATTTT
CDR3 protein: CASSPQVGGTDTQYF

D gene: NA
CDR3 length: 17
clone size: NA
V gene: TRBV5-5
J gene: TRBJ2-7
CDR3 DNA: TGTGCCAGCAGCCAAATCGGAGGACAGCTCCTCACCTACGAGCAGTACTTC
CDR3 protein: CASSQIGGQLLTYEQYF

D gene: NA
CDR3 length: 15
clone size: NA
V gene: TRBV20-1
J gene: TRBJ2-2
CDR3 DNA: TGCAGTGCTAGAGATATTAGGGGCAACACCGGGGAGCTGTTTTTT
CDR3 protein: CSARDIRGNTGELFF